A selection of T cell receptor beta chains follows, all from one sample in a study of T-cell reconstitution after alpha-beta-depleted transplantation in children. TCRdb analysed the PCR reads with MiXCR anew, one entry per CDR3 protein. The profile shows some 290,000 distinct CDR3 sequences, 20% to 30% of them singletons. This sample comprised PBMCs, mostly from graft donor cells, obtained 180 days after TCRalphabeta/CD19-depleted stem cell transplant. The receptors here all came from a male patient younger than 18 who had a stem cell transplant for acute lymphoblastic leukemia, so the T cells may come from the graft donor. CDR3s include the opening cysteine and the closing phenylalanine or tryptophan. The order of the fields is J gene, clone size, D gene, V gene, CDR3 protein, CDR3 DNA. D genes are given only for firm matches. Rows may omit the clone size; those that give it use once, few, many or a size class.

>TRBJ2-5|.|.|TRBV7-8
CASSLHGRGRPETQYF
TGTGCCAGCAGCTTACACGGCAGGGGACGTCCGGAGACCCAGTACTTC
>TRBJ1-2|few|TRBD1|TRBV6-6
CASGNRGQDGYTF
TGTGCCAGCGGAAACAGGGGGCAGGATGGCTACACCTTC
>TRBJ1-2|.|TRBD1|TRBV5-1
CASRQQGAVDYGYTF
TGCGCCAGCAGACAACAGGGGGCGGTAGACTATGGCTACACCTTC
>TRBJ2-1|.|TRBD2|TRBV11-1
CASSLRPLAGGKFTGSNEQFF
TGTGCCAGCAGCTTAAGGCCCCTAGCGGGAGGTAAATTTACTGGTAGCAATGAGCAGTTCTTC
>TRBJ2-7|few|.|TRBV7-9
CASSYSPSYEQYF
TGTGCCAGCAGCTACAGTCCCTCCTACGAGCAGTACTTC
>TRBJ2-7|.|TRBD1|TRBV13
CASSAQGAGSEQYF
TGTGCCAGCAGCGCCCAGGGGGCCGGCAGCGAGCAGTACTTC
>TRBJ2-1|few|.|TRBV12-3/TRBV12-4
CASSIQGGSYNEQFF
TGTGCCAGCAGCATTCAGGGGGGGTCCTACAATGAGCAGTTCTTC
>TRBJ1-4|.|.|TRBV5-5
CASSVSGPPVMKFEKLFF
TGTGCCAGCAGCGTCTCCGGGCCCCCTGTAATGAAGTTCGAAAAACTGTTTTTT
>TRBJ1-6|.|.|TRBV7-3
CASSLQGSRNSPLHF
TGTGCCAGCAGCCTACAGGGAAGTAGAAATTCACCCCTCCACTTT
>TRBJ1-5|.|TRBD1|TRBV7-8
CASSLERTGHQPQHF
TGTGCCAGCAGCTTAGAGAGGACAGGGCATCAGCCCCAGCATTTT
>TRBJ2-7|.|TRBD1|TRBV16
CASSQSISWTGDYEQYF
TGTGCCAGCAGCCAATCGATATCCTGGACAGGGGACTACGAGCAGTACTTC
>TRBJ2-7|many|.|TRBV29-1
CSVEGKKAEQYF
TGCAGCGTTGAAGGGAAAAAGGCCGAGCAGTACTTC
>TRBJ2-5|few|.|TRBV12-3/TRBV12-4
CASSSYTEGRETQYF
TGTGCCAGCAGTTCATATACGGAGGGGAGGGAGACCCAGTACTTC
>TRBJ2-5|.|.|TRBV12-3/TRBV12-4
CASRRTSLETQYF
TGTGCCAGCAGGCGCACTAGTTTGGAGACCCAGTACTTC
>TRBJ2-7|few|.|TRBV10-3
CAISESGSYYEQYF
TGTGCCATCAGTGAGTCTGGCAGCTACTACGAGCAGTACTTC
>TRBJ2-2|.|.|TRBV5-1
CASSFAAGPGELFF
TGCGCCAGCAGCTTTGCGGCCGGGCCCGGGGAGCTGTTTTTT
>TRBJ2-3|few|.|TRBV3-1
CASSHGTQYF
TGTGCCAGCAGCCATGGAACGCAGTATTTT
>TRBJ2-7|.|TRBD2|TRBV27
CASSLWSGSPEQYF
TGTGCCAGCAGTCTCTGGAGCGGGAGTCCCGAGCAGTACTTC
>TRBJ2-1|few|.|TRBV20-1
CSARDIRTDSYNEQFF
TGCAGTGCTAGAGATATCCGGACGGACAGTTACAATGAGCAGTTCTTC
>TRBJ2-5|.|.|TRBV7-9
CASSFYRNQETQYF
TGTGCCAGCAGCTTTTACAGGAACCAAGAGACCCAGTACTTC
>TRBJ2-7|.|TRBD2|TRBV9
CARSEGGDWFYEQYF
TGTGCCAGAAGCGAGGGAGGGGATTGGTTCTACGAGCAGTACTTC
>TRBJ2-1|.|TRBD2|TRBV19
CASSTSGSYNEQFF
TGTGCCAGTAGTACTAGCGGGAGCTACAATGAGCAGTTCTTC
>TRBJ2-5|few|.|TRBV27
CASSWTDEETQYF
TGTGCCAGCAGTTGGACTGATGAAGAGACCCAGTACTTC
>TRBJ2-7|.|.|TRBV5-1
CASRKTYEQYF
TGCGCCAGCAGAAAAACCTACGAGCAGTACTTC
>TRBJ2-3|.|.|TRBV9
CASSVDQRSMDTQYF
TGTGCCAGCAGCGTAGACCAGAGGAGTATGGATACGCAGTATTTT
>TRBJ2-2|.|.|TRBV25-1
CASSRTVPPGELFF
TGTGCCAGCAGTAGGACAGTTCCCCCCGGGGAGCTGTTTTTT
>TRBJ2-7|.|.|TRBV11-2
CASSLVGSGPPYEQYF
TGTGCCAGCAGCTTAGTGGGGTCAGGCCCCCCCTACGAGCAGTACTTC
>TRBJ1-3|.|.|TRBV6-5
CASSYFYPPTSGNTIYF
TGTGCCAGCAGTTATTTCTATCCGCCGACATCTGGAAACACCATATATTTT
>TRBJ2-2|few|TRBD2|TRBV20-1
CSARRAGGPMGGELFF
TGCAGTGCTAGAAGAGCGGGAGGGCCAATGGGCGGGGAGCTGTTTTTT
>TRBJ2-7|.|.|TRBV20-1
CSASDIGASYEQYF
TGCAGTGCTAGCGACATCGGCGCCTCCTACGAGCAGTACTTC
>TRBJ2-7|.|TRBD2|TRBV7-9
CASSLVSTGTIRTEQYF
TGTGCCAGCAGCTTAGTTAGCACCGGGACTATCAGAACCGAGCAGTACTTC
>TRBJ1-2|.|.|TRBV20-1
CSARVEINYGYTF
TGCAGTGCTAGAGTTGAGATCAACTATGGCTACACCTTC